One sample yielded the 31 T cell receptor beta chains listed below, sequenced in a study of blood T cell repertoires in COVID-19. TCRdb's copy holds only in-frame clones and misses some; the assay was immunoSEQ multiplex PCR. This sample carries roughly 190,000 clones, 83% of them seen once, and the ten largest clones take approximately 2.9%. The sequencing sample was made of peripheral blood. The receptors were gathered from a man aged 50-59 years with active or convalescent COVID-19.

The J gene is TRBJ2-2, the V gene TRBV30; D uncertain. Per the germline V gene, CDR1 is GTSNPN and CDR2 is SVGIG (reference sequence). Trimming took off 2 bases at V and 1 base at J, with 5 bases between the two ends. The CDR3 consists of 13 residues. CDR3 nucleotides: TGTGCCTGGAGTCAGTTGAACACCGGGGAGCTGTTTTTT. Translation: CAWSQLNTGELFF.

The chain combines TRBV30 with TRBJ1-2; D remains ambiguous. The V and J ends lost 5 bases and 3 bases respectively, with 13 bases between them. CDR1 and CDR2 from the germline V gene are GTSNPN and SVGIG (reference sequence). The CDR3 covers 13 residues. CDR3 nucleotides: TGTGCCTGGTTACCTGAGAGGGACTATGGCTACACCTTC. The encoded protein is CAWLPERDYGYTF.

The chain employs TRBV11-2 and TRBJ2-5; 9 nucleotides align to TRBD2. The trim removed 1 base at V and 5 bases at J, leaving 8 bases unmatched. Per the germline V gene, CDR1 is SGHAT and CDR2 is FQNNGV. The CDR3 has 16 residues. The CDR3 is CASSLGVAGAEETQYF. In nucleotides, the CDR3 is TGTGCCAGCAGCTTAGGAGTAGCGGGGGCCGAGGAGACCCAGTACTTC.

As for this clone: Within the sample, other DNA sequences also encode this same CDR3. The V call is TRBV10-3, the J call TRBJ2-1; D remains unclear. Germline values: CDR1 ENHRY, CDR2 SYGVKD. The CDR3 runs 16 residues. Trimming took 0 bases from V and 4 from J, leaving 13 bases between them. The CDR3 loop reads CAISESMAGSYNEQFF. CDR3 sequence (DNA): TGTGCCATCAGTGAGTCAATGGCAGGTTCTTACAATGAGCAGTTCTTC.

The rearrangement links TRBV4-1 to TRBJ1-1; the match to TRBD1 covers 8 bases. The CDR3 extends over 16 amino acids. Germline CDR1 is MGHRA and CDR2 is YSYEKL. The J segment lost 1 base and the V segment lost 0 bases, leaving 4 bases of the junction unmatched. The CDR3 reads CASSQERGTGNTEAFF. The CDR3, as DNA: TGCGCCAGCAGCCAAGAGAGGGGGACAGGGAACACTGAAGCTTTCTTT.

The rearrangement uses TRBV4-1 and TRBJ1-3; 8 bases are shared with TRBD1. Germline lookup yields CDR1 MGHRA and CDR2 YSYEKL. The trim removed 4 bases at V and 0 bases at J, leaving 5 bases unmatched. The length of the CDR3 is 16 residues. The CDR3 loop reads CASSPQGARSGNTIYF. In DNA, the CDR3 is TGCGCCAGCAGCCCTCAGGGGGCCCGCTCTGGAAACACCATATATTTT.

V usage is TRBV10-1 and J usage is TRBJ2-1; D possibly corresponds to TRBD2 (7 bases). CDR1 WNHNN and CDR2 SYGVQD come from the germline V gene (reference sequence). The CDR3 length is 14 residues. With 4 bases removed from V and 2 bases from J, the gap between germline ends came to 9 bases. For the CDR3, the DNA is TGCGCCAGCAGTGGGGGGGGCACCTACAATGAGCAGTTCTTC. Translated: CASSGGGTYNEQFF.

This chain uses TRBV2 with TRBJ1-4; weak D call: TRBD1 (5 bases). Germline lookup yields CDR1 SNHLY and CDR2 FYNNEI. V dropped 8 bases and J dropped 8 bases, with 18 bases sitting between them. This CDR3 has 14 amino acids. The CDR3 loop reads CASGGASYREKLFF. CDR3 sequence (DNA): TGTGCCAGCGGCGGGGCTTCGTATAGAGAAAAACTGTTTTTT. The full variable domain, in which reference TRBV2 and TRBJ1-4 provide the parts outside the CDR3, is EPEVTQTPSHQVTQMGQEVILRCVPISNHLYFYWYRQILGQKVEFLVSFYNNEISEKSEIFDDQFSVERPDGSNFTLKIRSTKLEDSAMYFCASGGASYREKLFFGSGTQLSVL.

As for this clone: The same CDR3 is also encoded by other DNA sequences in this sample. This chain connects TRBV29-1 to TRBJ2-5; D might be TRBD1 (7 bases). V lost 6 bases, J lost 5 bases, and 13 bases lay in between. This CDR3 has 12 amino acids. Germline-derived CDR1 and CDR2 are SQVTM and ANQGSEA. CDR3 amino acids: CSVGQGGETQYF. The CDR3, as DNA: TGCAGCGTGGGGCAGGGGGGTGAGACCCAGTACTTC.

The rearrangement joins TRBV15 to TRBJ1-4; perhaps TRBD1 as D (6 bases). Germline lookup yields CDR1 LNHNV and CDR2 YYDKDF (reference sequence). The CDR3 totals 15 residues. Trimming removed 0 bases at V and 5 bases at J, with 10 bases between. In DNA, the CDR3 is TGTGCCACCAGCAGAGAGTGGCAGGGGAATGAAAAACTGTTTTTT. Its protein product is CATSREWQGNEKLFF. Together with reference TRBV15 and TRBJ1-4, the CDR3 gives the full variable domain: DAMVIQNPRYQVTQFGKPVTLSCSQTLNHNVMYWYQQKSSQAPKLLFHYYDKDFNNEADTPDNFQSRRPNTSFCFLDIRSPGLGDTAMYLCATSREWQGNEKLFFGSGTQLSVL.

This chain links TRBV6-5 with TRBJ1-2; TRBD1 might be the D (6 bases). CDR1 is MNHEY, CDR2 SVGAGI, per germline. Trimming took off 4 bases at V and 6 bases at J, with 12 bases between the two ends. This CDR3 contains 13 residues. The CDR3, as DNA: TGTGCCAGCAGTTGGCACAACAGGGATGGCTACACCTTC. Its translation is CASSWHNRDGYTF.

CDR3 bases: TGTGCCAGCAGCGGACACTCTGGGGCCAACGTCCTGACTTTC. It specifies CASSGHSGANVLTF. The chain employs TRBV7-3 and TRBJ2-6; maybe TRBD1 (5 bases). This CDR3 comprises 14 residues. Germline loops: CDR1 SGHTA, CDR2 FQGTGA. With 5 bases removed from V and 0 bases from J, the gap between germline ends came to 5 bases.

The CDR3 nucleotides read TGTGCCAGCAGTGGAAGCTCTAGCACCTTC. Encoded protein: CASSGSSSTF. J is TRBJ1-2 and V is TRBV6-1; D remains unclear. Germline V gene data show CDR1 as MNHNS and CDR2 as SASEGT. The CDR3 extends over 10 amino acids. Trimming cost V 4 bases and J 13 bases, with 10 bases left between them.

This clone was seen just once. The chain links TRBV2 to TRBJ2-7; 12 nucleotides align to TRBD2. Germline CDR1 SNHLY, CDR2 FYNNEI. The CDR3 is 15 amino acids. V lost 6 bases, J lost 2 bases, and 5 bases stayed unmatched. The CDR3 DNA follows: TGTGCCAGCAGGCCTAGCGGGGGGGGACCCTACGAGCAGTACTTC. Protein sequence: CASRPSGGGPYEQYF. The full variable domain, with the rest looked up from reference TRBV2 and TRBJ2-7, is EPEVTQTPSHQVTQMGQEVILRCVPISNHLYFYWYRQILGQKVEFLVSFYNNEISEKSEIFDDQFSVERPDGSNFTLKIRSTKLEDSAMYFCASRPSGGGPYEQYFGPGTRLTVT.

The DNA of the CDR3 is TGTGCCAGCAGTGACAGGGGGGTCTCCTACGAGCAGTACTTC. Its protein is CASSDRGVSYEQYF. The V and J genes are TRBV6-1 and TRBJ2-7; D may be TRBD1 (7 bases). The CDR3 sequence is 14 residues long. From germline, CDR1 is MNHNS and CDR2 SASEGT. Trimming pared 3 bases from V and 0 bases from J, leaving 9 bases between.

The chain combines TRBV6-5 with TRBJ2-5; 7 bases are shared with TRBD2. This CDR3 comprises 15 residues. CDR1 and CDR2 (germline): MNHEY, SVGAGI. The trim removed 4 bases at V and 5 bases at J, leaving 10 bases unmatched. The CDR3 reads CASSSGGAGGETQYF. The DNA for the CDR3 is TGTGCCAGCAGTTCAGGAGGGGCCGGGGGGGAGACCCAGTACTTC.

The chain combines TRBV5-6 with TRBJ2-6, with 7 positions matching TRBD1. This CDR3 comprises 17 residues. Germline CDR1 and CDR2: SGHDT and YYEEEE. Trimming at V came to 6 bases and at J to 3 bases, leaving 12 bases not matched to a gene. The CDR3 bases are TGTGCCAGCATCATGAGACAGGGTTTCAGTGGGGCCAACGTCCTGACTTTC. Translated, it gives CASIMRQGFSGANVLTF.

This clone was detected only a few times. V is TRBV7-9 and J is TRBJ1-1, with 8 bases identical to TRBD1. The germline gives CDR1 SEHNR, CDR2 FQNEAQ (reference sequence). The CDR3 covers 15 residues. The V and J ends lost 1 base and 5 bases, in that order; junction bases with no gene match: 6. The chain's CDR3 is CASSLVGTGRTEAFF. In DNA form, the CDR3 reads TGTGCCAGCAGCTTAGTCGGGACAGGACGAACTGAAGCTTTCTTT.

V gene TRBV27 combines with J gene TRBJ2-7; 11 nucleotides line up with TRBD2. The CDR3 runs to 19 residues. Germline CDR1 reads MNHEY; CDR2 reads SMNVEV (reference sequence). V dropped 5 bases and J dropped 0; count of bases not matched to a gene: 15. The CDR3 protein is CASSPTPLAGGLSSYEQYF. The CDR3 nucleotides are TGTGCCAGCAGTCCCACTCCCCTAGCGGGAGGCCTGAGCTCCTACGAGCAGTACTTC.

The chain joins TRBV3-1 (or the pseudogene TRBV3-2) to TRBJ2-7; 9 bases agree with TRBD2. This CDR3 comprises 17 residues. The junction had 13 bases not matched to a gene; V was cut back by 0 bases and J by 7 bases. Per the germline V gene, CDR1 is LGHDT and CDR2 is YNNKEL (reference sequence). Here the CDR3 reads CASSQDFALAGVGEQYF. The CDR3 nucleotides read TGTGCCAGCAGCCAAGATTTCGCCTTAGCGGGGGTAGGGGAGCAGTACTTC.

The gene calls are TRBV6-5 and TRBJ2-1, with 8 bases lining up with TRBD1. This CDR3 contains 15 residues. J lost 0 bases, V lost 6 bases, and 4 bases had no gene match. Germline CDR1 reads MNHEY; CDR2 reads SVGAGI. The CDR3 DNA is TGTGCCAGCAGCGCACAGGGGGGCTCCTACAATGAGCAGTTCTTC. Protein: CASSAQGGSYNEQFF.

CDR3 sequence: CASSLGSQGGETQYF. CDR3 coding DNA: TGTGCCAGCAGCTTAGGTTCCCAGGGTGGAGAGACCCAGTACTTC. V usage is TRBV7-9 and J usage is TRBJ2-5; tentative D call: TRBD1 (5 bases). V dropped 1 base and J dropped 4 bases, with 13 bases sitting between them. Germline values: CDR1 SEHNR, CDR2 FQNEAQ (reference sequence). CDR3 length: 15 amino acids.

The chain employs TRBV27 and TRBJ2-7; TRBD1 matches 10 bases. V lost 5 bases and J lost 5; bases outside the gene matches: 12. The CDR3 spans 16 residues. Germline CDR1 MNHEY, CDR2 SMNVEV (reference sequence). CDR3 sequence (DNA): TGTGCCAGCAGTCCCCCCTTAGGACAGGGGGGAGACGAGCAGTACTTC. This codes for CASSPPLGQGGDEQYF.

The chain links TRBV5-1 to TRBJ2-3, with a possible D match to TRBD2 (6 bases). The ends were cut back, 0 bases at V and 8 bases at J, with 16 bases in the middle. Looked up from germline, CDR1 is SGHRS and CDR2 is YFSETQ. The CDR3 totals 15 residues. The CDR3 protein is CASSLALRTGVTQYF. CDR3 bases: TGCGCCAGCAGCTTGGCCCTGAGGACGGGGGTTACGCAGTATTTT. Complete variable domain (other parts from reference TRBV5-1 and TRBJ2-3): KAGVTQTPRYLIKTRGQQVTLSCSPISGHRSVSWYQQTPGQGLQFLFEYFSETQRNKGNFPGRFSGRQFSNSRSEMNVSTLELGDSALYLCASSLALRTGVTQYFGPGTRLTVL.

This sequence joins TRBV24-1 and TRBJ2-5; 12 bases are shared with TRBD1. Trimming cost V 0 bases and J 5 bases; bases outside gene matches: 6. Germline CDR1 and CDR2: KGHDR and SFDVKD. The CDR3 is made up of 17 amino acids. The CDR3 bases are TGTGCCACCAGTGATTTGTCGGGACAGGGGGCGGGGGAGACCCAGTACTTC. It translates to CATSDLSGQGAGETQYF.

CDR3 DNA sequence: TGTGCCAGCAGTGAAGCGGGGAGGGGGAGCGGTGAGCAGTTCTTC. Residues: CASSEAGRGSGEQFF. V gene TRBV6-1 combines with J gene TRBJ2-1; D is possibly TRBD2 (7 bases). Germline loops: CDR1 MNHNS, CDR2 SASEGT. Trimming shortened V by 0 bases and J by 9 bases, and 15 bases separated the two germline ends. The CDR3 sequence is 15 residues long.

In nucleotides, the CDR3 is TGTGCCATCAGTGAGTCCAGGGTCGCAGATACGCAGTATTTT. Its protein is CAISESRVADTQYF. The chain couples TRBV10-3 to TRBJ2-3, with a possible D match to TRBD1 (5 bases). V was shortened by 0 bases and J by 4 bases, with 8 bases between the two germline ends. In germline, CDR1 is ENHRY, CDR2 SYGVKD. The CDR3 runs to 14 residues.

This clone was detected a few times. The chain couples TRBV6-1 to TRBJ2-3; perhaps TRBD2 as D (6 bases). From germline, CDR1 is MNHNS and CDR2 SASEGT. Between the trimmed V and J ends, which lost 2 bases and 4 bases, there was a span of 7 bases. The CDR3 has 13 residues. CDR3 bases: TGTGCCAGCAGTGAAACTAGCCCAGATACGCAGTATTTT. Translated: CASSETSPDTQYF.

The chain employs TRBV30 and TRBJ2-7; 9 bases map to TRBD1. With 0 bases clipped from V and 5 bases from J, the junction kept 8 bases outside the gene matches. Germline CDR1 reads GTSNPN; CDR2 reads SVGIG (reference sequence). The CDR3 covers 15 residues. The CDR3 sequence: CAWSVLGTGRHEQYF. CDR3 nucleotides: TGTGCCTGGAGTGTACTTGGGACAGGGCGGCACGAGCAGTACTTC.

V gene TRBV7-2 combines with J gene TRBJ1-1, with D perhaps matching TRBD1 (5 bases). CDR1 SGHTA and CDR2 FQGNSA come from the germline V gene. V lost 3 bases and J lost 5, with 25 bases in between. This CDR3 comprises 18 residues. The CDR3 nucleotides read TGTGCCAGCAGCTTTTCCCCGTGGAGGGGTCGACACGGGACTGAAGCTTTCTTT. It translates to CASSFSPWRGRHGTEAFF.

This clone was seen only a few times. The genes are TRBV16 and TRBJ1-1, with 8 bases lining up with TRBD1. This CDR3 has 18 amino acids. CDR1 and CDR2 (germline): KGHSY, FQNENV. With V trimmed by 0 bases and J by 4 bases, 13 bases remained unmatched. The CDR3 DNA follows: TGTGCCAGCAGCCAATCGGTCAGGGGGCGCCCACAACGCACTGAAGCTTTCTTT. Encoded protein: CASSQSVRGRPQRTEAFF.